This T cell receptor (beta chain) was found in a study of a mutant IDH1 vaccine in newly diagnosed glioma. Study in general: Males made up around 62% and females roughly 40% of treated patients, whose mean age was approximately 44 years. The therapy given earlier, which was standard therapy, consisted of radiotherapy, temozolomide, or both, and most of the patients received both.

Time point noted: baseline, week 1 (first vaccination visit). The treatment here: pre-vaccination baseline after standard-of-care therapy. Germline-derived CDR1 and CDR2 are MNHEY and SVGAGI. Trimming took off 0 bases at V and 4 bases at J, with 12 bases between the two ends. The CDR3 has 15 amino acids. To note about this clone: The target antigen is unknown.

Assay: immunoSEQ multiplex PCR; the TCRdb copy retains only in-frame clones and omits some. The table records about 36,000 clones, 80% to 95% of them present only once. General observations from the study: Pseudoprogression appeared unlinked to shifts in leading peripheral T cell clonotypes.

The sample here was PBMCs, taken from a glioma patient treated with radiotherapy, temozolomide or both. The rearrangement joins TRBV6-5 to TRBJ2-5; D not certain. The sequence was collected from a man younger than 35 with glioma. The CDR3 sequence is CASSYSIYGRETQYF. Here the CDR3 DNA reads TGTGCCAGCAGTTACTCGATTTATGGAAGAGAGACCCAGTACTTC.